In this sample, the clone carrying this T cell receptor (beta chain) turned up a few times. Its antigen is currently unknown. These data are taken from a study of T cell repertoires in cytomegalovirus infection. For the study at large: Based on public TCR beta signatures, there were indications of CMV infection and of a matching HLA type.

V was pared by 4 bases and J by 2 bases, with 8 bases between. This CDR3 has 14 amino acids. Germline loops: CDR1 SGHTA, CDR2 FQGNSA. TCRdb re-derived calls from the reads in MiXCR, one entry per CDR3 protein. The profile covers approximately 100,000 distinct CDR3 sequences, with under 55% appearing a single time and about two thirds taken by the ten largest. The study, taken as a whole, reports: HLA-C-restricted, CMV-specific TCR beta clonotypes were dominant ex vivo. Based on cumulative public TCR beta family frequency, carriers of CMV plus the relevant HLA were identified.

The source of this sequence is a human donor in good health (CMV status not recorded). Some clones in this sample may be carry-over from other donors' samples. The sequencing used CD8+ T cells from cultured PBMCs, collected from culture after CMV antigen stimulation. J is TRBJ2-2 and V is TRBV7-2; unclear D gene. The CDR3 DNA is TGTGCCAGCAGCTACCTCTATAACACCGGGGAGCTGTTTTTT. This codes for CASSYLYNTGELFF.